This T cell receptor (beta chain) was identified in a study of OX40 agonist ivuxolimab in advanced cancers. General notes on the study: Ivuxolimab was an agonistic, fully human IgG2 monoclonal antibody directed against OX40 (CD134), a costimulatory receptor. Intravenous ivuxolimab was administered to patients every 2 weeks at six dose levels: 0.01, 0.1, 0.3, 1.5, 3 and 10 mg/kg. Among the roughly 50 dose-escalation patients, about 19 had hepatocellular carcinoma, roughly 15 melanoma, 9 renal cell carcinoma and 9 head and neck cancer. In the dose-escalation cohort, 82.7% of patients were male, and the mean age was approximately 55 years, with a range of 23 to 79. Prior anti-PD-1, anti-PD-L1 or anti-CTLA-4 therapy was permitted, and approximately 40% of dose-escalation patients had received checkpoint inhibitors. Partial responses were achieved by three dose-escalation patients, of whom one had hepatocellular carcinoma and two had cutaneous melanoma. Peripheral TCRbeta sequencing was intended to test whether TCR sequence diversity was altered and clonal T-cell expansion was caused by ivuxolimab. The monotherapy dose-escalation portion (N ≈ 50 patients) of the phase I ivuxolimab trial is reported in the paper.

In regard to this clone: No antigen is known for it. Base qualities were left out, and no much larger clone turns up one base away.

Results and caveats for the whole study, not just this receptor: Partial responders in the 0.1-3.0 mg/kg groups had among the lowest normalized peripheral clonal expansion, especially among CD8+ T cells. At doses of 0.1 to 3.0 mg/kg, clonal expansion of both CD4+ and CD8+ T cells in blood was seen between baseline and week 6. The antigen specificity of the peripheral T cells that underwent clonal expansion was not determined. On average, CD8+ T cells showed more expanded clones than CD4+ T cells after ivuxolimab. Low levels of normalized T-cell clonal expansion were also seen in some patients who did not respond.

Patients with a history of autoimmune disease or receiving systemic immunosuppression were excluded from the trial. Peripheral blood for TCR sequencing was drawn from every dose cohort at baseline, at cycle 4 day 1 and at cycle 7 day 1. The samples were taken from a phase I, first-in-human, multicenter, open-label dose-escalation trial of ivuxolimab. Adults with locally advanced or metastatic melanoma, renal cell, hepatocellular, or head and neck squamous cell carcinoma were enrolled in the trial. CD4+ and CD8+ T cells were sorted separately from peripheral blood before TCR sequencing. For sequencing of the TCRbeta CDR3 region, genomic DNA was extracted from the sorted cells. The immunoSEQ Assay was used to sequence the TCRbeta CDR3 regions. The table comes from immuneACCESS by way of TCRdb, which keeps in-frame sequences with V and J called. Part of the clones is missing from these tables; in studies checked, under half for an unresolved V gene and the rest for unknown reasons. The sample table shows 60,000 to 75,000 clones, and 75% to 85% are seen once. The ten largest clones capture 1.2% of the sample.

V loses 4 bases, J loses 3 bases, and the germline ends lie 10 bases apart. From cysteine to phenylalanine, the CDR3 is 14 amino acids long. Only CDR3 DNA is held: 42 bases, read in frame from base 1. Taken from the germline V gene (reference sequence), the CDR1 and CDR2 loops are SGHNT and YYREEE. The sequence links TRBV5-4 to TRBJ2-2, with a weak D call of TRBD1 (5 bases match). This TCR was recovered from an adult with an advanced solid tumor such as melanoma, head and neck, liver or kidney cancer. Sequencing was performed on CD4+ or CD8+ T cells sorted from blood, taken in a trial of the OX40 agonist ivuxolimab. The encoded CDR3 is CASSQDTHTGELFF. The nucleotides read TGTGCCAGCAGCCAGGACACCCACACCGGGGAGCTGTTTTTT.